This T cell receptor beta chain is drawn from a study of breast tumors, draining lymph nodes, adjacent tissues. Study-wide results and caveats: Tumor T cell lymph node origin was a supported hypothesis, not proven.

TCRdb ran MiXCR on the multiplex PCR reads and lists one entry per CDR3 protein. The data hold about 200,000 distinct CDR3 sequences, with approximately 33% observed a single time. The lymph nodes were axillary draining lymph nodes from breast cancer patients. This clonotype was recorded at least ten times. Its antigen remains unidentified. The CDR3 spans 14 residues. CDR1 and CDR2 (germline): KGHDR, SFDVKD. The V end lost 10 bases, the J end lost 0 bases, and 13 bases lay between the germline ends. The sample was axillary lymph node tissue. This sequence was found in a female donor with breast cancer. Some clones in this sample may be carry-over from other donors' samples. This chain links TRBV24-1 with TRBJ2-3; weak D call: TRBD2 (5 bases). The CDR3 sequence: CATGGRISTDTQYF. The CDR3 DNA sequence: TGTGCCACAGGCGGGCGGATTAGCACAGATACGCAGTATTTT.